These T cell receptor beta chains were read from a single sample in a study of blood T cell repertoires in COVID-19. Data came from immunoSEQ multiplex PCR; TCRdb stores just in-frame clones and leaves some out. The repertoire holds a few hundred thousand clones, 88% seen once, with approximately 1% in the top ten. What was sequenced was PBMCs or T cells enriched from blood (not recorded which). Receptor source: a woman aged 25 to 39 who had been exposed to COVID-19. Both conserved end residues are part of each CDR3. D genes are given only for firm matches. Only some rows state a clone size, as once, few, many or a class for expanded clones.

V gene	D gene	clone size	J gene	CDR3 protein	CDR3 DNA
TRBV28	-	-	TRBJ1-1	CASTRFGTEAFF	TGTGCCAGCACCCGGTTTGGCACTGAAGCTTTCTTT
TRBV24-1	-	-	TRBJ2-1	CATSDSIRDYNEQFF	TGTGCCACCAGTGATTCAATCAGGGATTACAATGAGCAGTTCTTC
TRBV7-6	TRBD1	-	TRBJ1-2	CASSLEQQGANGYTF	TGTGCCAGCAGCTTAGAGCAACAGGGGGCGAATGGCTACACCTTC
TRBV5-1	-	-	TRBJ2-2	CASSLEPGAAGELFF	TGCGCCAGCAGCTTAGAGCCAGGGGCCGCCGGGGAGCTGTTTTTT
TRBV2	TRBD2	-	TRBJ2-5	CASSGLAGGETQYF	TGTGCCAGCAGTGGGCTAGCGGGAGGTGAGACCCAGTACTTC
TRBV14	-	-	TRBJ1-2	CASSQEDRSGYGYTF	TGTGCCAGCAGCCAAGAAGATAGATCTGGTTATGGCTACACCTTC
TRBV5-6	-	-	TRBJ1-5	CASSLLYQPQHF	TGTGCCAGCAGCTTGTTATATCAGCCCCAGCATTTT
TRBV28	TRBD1	-	TRBJ1-6	CASSLGTGGRPLHF	TGTGCCAGCAGCCTCGGGACAGGGGGTCGACCCCTCCACTTT
TRBV6-1	-	-	TRBJ1-2	CASSESTANYGYTF	TGTGCCAGCAGTGAAAGTACAGCTAACTATGGCTACACCTTC
TRBV2	-	few	TRBJ1-1	CASPKEGSEAFF	TGTGCCAGCCCAAAAGAAGGGAGTGAAGCTTTCTTT
TRBV30	TRBD1	-	TRBJ1-6	CAWETGQYNSPLHF	TGTGCCTGGGAAACGGGACAGTATAATTCACCCCTCCACTTT
TRBV28	-	-	TRBJ1-2	CASSLQSAGNYGYTF	TGTGCCAGCAGTCTCCAGTCCGCGGGAAACTATGGCTACACCTTC
TRBV6-4	-	-	TRBJ2-3	CASSDSGGSTDTQYF	TGTGCCAGCAGTGACTCCGGCGGGAGCACAGATACGCAGTATTTT
TRBV7-8	TRBD1	-	TRBJ1-5	CASRPDRGANQPQHF	TGTGCCAGCAGACCGGACAGGGGGGCCAATCAGCCCCAGCATTTT
TRBV19	-	-	TRBJ1-1	CASSVQGSTEAFF	TGTGCCAGTAGTGTTCAGGGTAGCACTGAAGCTTTCTTT
TRBV30	TRBD2	-	TRBJ2-3	CAWSAGGSTDTQYF	TGTGCCTGGAGTGCGGGGGGAAGCACAGATACGCAGTATTTT
TRBV4-1	TRBD2	-	TRBJ2-1	CASSSLAGLAGGRNEQFF	TGCGCCAGCAGCTCTCTGGCCGGACTAGCGGGAGGGCGCAATGAGCAGTTCTTC
TRBV19	-	-	TRBJ1-2	CASSIRGNYGYTF	TGTGCCAGTAGTATTCGGGGGAACTATGGCTACACCTTC
TRBV12-5	-	-	TRBJ2-1	CASGLAGARNEQFF	TGTGCTAGTGGTTTGGCAGGGGCTCGGAATGAGCAGTTCTTC
TRBV19	-	once	TRBJ1-5	CASSVVSNQPQHF	TGTGCCAGTAGTGTCGTTAGCAATCAGCCCCAGCATTTT
TRBV6-5	TRBD1	once	TRBJ2-7	CASRNRGVPYEQYF	TGTGCCAGCAGAAACAGGGGGGTCCCCTACGAGCAGTACTTC
TRBV5-1	TRBD2	-	TRBJ2-7	CASTPGLAGVYEQYF	TGCGCCAGCACCCCGGGACTAGCGGGAGTTTACGAGCAGTACTTC
TRBV5-6	-	-	TRBJ1-2	CASSRIDSIYGYTF	TGTGCCAGCAGCCGAATAGACAGCATCTATGGCTACACCTTC